This T cell receptor beta chain was identified in a study of CXCR3-negative and CXCR3-positive naive CD8 T cells. The study's findings and limits: CXCR3-negative naive cells had less hydrophobic TRB CDR3s than did CXCR3-positive naive cells. Naive subsets showed comparable surface CD5, and TCR interaction strength was also inferred from TRB CDR3 physicochemistry. Comparison of naive CXCR3-negative and CXCR3-positive cells revealed similar TRBV-TRBJ usage, while memory cells differed.

The CDR3 is 15 amino acids. Germline loops: CDR1 SGHTA, CDR2 FQGNSA. Preparation of TRB cDNA libraries relied on 5' RACE carrying UMI labels. TCRdb re-analyzed the 5' RACE reads; it lists each CDR3 protein once, without DNA. The repertoire table contains 65,000 to 95,000 distinct CDR3 sequences. A remark on this clonotype: Its antigen is still unknown.

The gene calls are TRBV7-2 and TRBJ2-7; TCRdb indicates TRBD1, and absent DNA this call remains unverified. The specimen was naive CXCR3- CD8+ T cells from blood. This sample's subset: CD45RO-CCR7+CD27+CD95- naive CD8+ T cells lacking CXCR3 (TNR3-). The receptor was derived from a human donor in good health. Some clones in this sample may be carry-over from other donors' samples. The chain's CDR3 is CASRQSGTGDYEQYF.